This T cell receptor beta chain was observed in a study of blood T cell repertoires in COVID-19. Background on the study: Sites in the United States, Italy and Spain provided acute and convalescent COVID-19 samples. PBMCs, B-cell-depleted T cells, or T cells provided the cDNA or gDNA that made up the material.

The germline CDR1 and CDR2 sequences are MNHNS and SASEGT. V was pared by 2 bases and J by 9 bases, with 5 bases between. This CDR3 is built from 12 residues. Under the authors' procedure: Amplification with reference gene primers provided the estimates of nucleated cell counts. The assay was immunoSEQ multiplex PCR, and TCRdb's table has in-frame clones only and misses some. Clonal size and the V and J genes are those of that table, whereas D and trimming came from the DNA. The sample carries 150,000 to 200,000 clones, over 70% recorded once. The rearrangement links TRBV6-1 to TRBJ1-6; D is unresolved. The receptor was isolated from a man between 60 and 75 years old with acute or convalescent COVID-19. The sequenced material came from peripheral blood. In DNA, the CDR3 is TGTGCCAGCAGTGAATCAGGTTCACCCCTCCACTTT. Amino acid sequence: CASSESGSPLHF.